This T cell receptor (beta chain) stems from a study of blood T cell repertoires in COVID-19 (dated by TCRdb to 2020 to 2021). Concerning the study at large: Samples covering the acute and convalescent phases of COVID-19 were provided by collaborators in the United States, Italy and Spain. The material from the prospective study consisted of cDNA or gDNA derived from T cells, B-cell-depleted T cells, or PBMCs. Subjects who had been exposed to COVID-19, were actively infected with it, or had recovered from it provided the deeply sampled blood TCRbeta repertoires that made up the dataset. The repertoires were released in a freely available public database intended as a resource for research on the immune response to SARS-CoV-2. Samples were obtained from the ongoing ImmuneRACE study (first 160 participants) and from 1,254 subjects provided by 6 global collaborators. The sample metadata nearly always contained a de-identified subject ID, COVID-19 status, age in years and sex. HLA class I and class II types, where available, came from metadata supplied by the sample provider rather than from assay-based typing. Study-wide conclusions, independent of this receptor: The quantity of clinical and demographic metadata differed by source and by participant and was supplied without curation.

Participants in the prospective study were enrolled through a virtual design, were aged about 18 to 100 years, and lived in approximately 25 United States geographic areas. Cohort assignment in the prospective study relied on participant-reported clinical history from a screening survey and a study questionnaire. Each participant in the prospective study had whole blood, serum and a nasopharyngeal or oropharyngeal swab collected by mobile phlebotomists. Participants in the prospective study had the option to provide additional blood draws and questionnaires over a roughly 2-month period. Before DNA extraction, blood samples from the prospective study were shipped at room temperature or frozen. TCRbeta CDR3 regions were amplified from genomic DNA using the immunoSEQ Assay, a bias-controlled multiplex PCR. The study's processing was this. Nucleated cell counts per sample were estimated from amplification of reference gene primers within the assay. To quantify the absolute abundance of each unique TCRbeta CDR3 rearrangement, sequence reads were collapsed and filtered. For each sample, productive Simpson clonality was calculated as the square root of Simpson's diversity index over productive rearrangements. Entries here come from immuneACCESS through TCRdb and include only in-frame sequences with V and J called. Some clones fail to appear in such tables; in the studies checked, an unresolved V gene covers under half of the shortfall, and the cause of the remainder is unknown. V, J and clone size derive from that table, while D and trimming were established from the DNA sequence. This sample has under 200,000 clones in its table, and approximately 80% of those were observed once. Of the sample, 4% to 6.5% falls within the top ten clones.

Inclusive of the bounding cysteine and valine, the CDR3 is 14 residues long. Here the CDR3 DNA is all that survives: 42 bases in frame from base 1. CDR1 SGHTA and CDR2 FQGNSA are derived from the germline V gene. Deletion took 4 bases off V and 3 bases off J, with a span of 13 bases between the germline ends. About this clone itself: Its antigen target is currently unknown. No base qualities exist here, and no much larger clone lies one base off it.

The sequencing input was PBMCs or T cells enriched from blood (not recorded which). The clonotype was recovered from a woman aged 55-75 years with acute COVID-19. The chain joins TRBV7-2 to TRBJ2-7, with no confidently assigned D gene. For the CDR3, the sequence is CASSSGGHIYEQYV. The sequenced DNA is TGTGCCAGCAGCTCGGGTGGCCATATCTACGAGCAGTACGTC.